The 14 T cell receptor beta chains presented below share a single source sample, sequenced in a study of blood T cell repertoires in COVID-19. Clones were read by immunoSEQ multiplex PCR, and TCRdb kept only the in-frame ones, dropping some. The sample shows approximately 250,000 clones, more than 80% of them seen only once. The specimen sequenced was peripheral blood. The source of these receptors is a human donor in a cohort sampled during active COVID-19.

This sequence joins TRBV2 and TRBJ1-5; TRBD1 might be the D (5 bases). V was shortened by 8 bases and J by 3 bases, with 11 bases between the two germline ends. The CDR3 has 13 amino acids. Germline CDR1 SNHLY, CDR2 FYNNEI. Written as DNA, the CDR3 is TGTGCCAGCTTACAGGAGTTCAATCAGCCCCAGCATTTT. Its translation: CASLQEFNQPQHF.

In this sample, this clone turned up a few times. CDR3: CASSTVTGTGELFF. The CDR3 nucleotides read TGTGCCAGCAGTACCGTGACAGGGACCGGGGAGCTGTTTTTT. The rearrangement links TRBV28 to TRBJ2-2; 7 bases fit TRBD1. The V segment lost 5 bases and the J segment 5 bases; nucleotides outside the gene matches: 5. Germline V gene sequence: CDR1 MDHEN, CDR2 SYDVKM. CDR3 length equals 14 residues.

The chain has TRBV28 and TRBJ1-3, with 12 bases identical to TRBD1. Germline lookup yields CDR1 MDHEN and CDR2 SYDVKM. Trimming took 5 bases from V and 2 from J; bases not matched to a gene: 4. This CDR3 region has 16 residues. The CDR3 reads CASSPRDRGPGNTIYF. The CDR3 DNA is TGTGCCAGCAGTCCCCGGGACAGGGGGCCTGGAAACACCATATATTTT.

The genes are TRBV5-1 and TRBJ2-1, with D possibly matching TRBD2 (7 bases). Germline lookup yields CDR1 SGHRS and CDR2 YFSETQ. The CDR3 runs to 16 residues. V lost 0 bases and J 8 bases, leaving 18 bases between the germline ends. Here the CDR3 reads CASSLAAPGGLDEQFF. The CDR3 bases are TGCGCCAGCAGCTTGGCAGCGCCGGGGGGCCTGGATGAGCAGTTCTTC.

The chain is built from TRBV27 and TRBJ2-7, with 8 bases identical to TRBD2. Looked up from germline, CDR1 is MNHEY and CDR2 is SMNVEV (reference sequence). V was pared by 0 bases and J by 0 bases, with 4 bases of the junction left unmatched. CDR3 length: 16 residues. CDR3 coding DNA: TGTGCCAGCAGTTTATCGCGGGGGGCGGCCTCCTACGAGCAGTACTTC. It yields the protein CASSLSRGAASYEQYF.

The rearrangement joins TRBV3-1 (or the pseudogene TRBV3-2) to TRBJ2-5; D possibly corresponds to TRBD2 (6 bases). V was clipped by 1 base and J by 4 bases, with 10 bases between them. The CDR3 spans 14 residues. Germline assignment: CDR1 LGHDT and CDR2 YNNKEL (reference sequence). In DNA form, the CDR3 reads TGTGCCAGCAGCCAAGGTACTAGCCGAGAGACCCAGTACTTC. This gives the protein CASSQGTSRETQYF.

CDR3 DNA sequence: TGTGCCAGCAGCCCGCCGTCGGGACAGGGTGTCTCCGGCTCCTACGAGCAGTACTTC. This encodes CASSPPSGQGVSGSYEQYF. The V and J genes are TRBV27 and TRBJ2-7; 9 nucleotides line up with TRBD1. The V gene end was trimmed by 6 bases and the J gene end by 0 bases; junction bases not matched to a gene: 18. Germline CDR1 and CDR2: MNHEY and SMNVEV (reference sequence). The length of the CDR3 is 19 residues.

The chain links TRBV7-2 to TRBJ1-1, with TRBD1 matching 8 bases. V lost 0 bases to trimming and J lost 0 bases; unmatched junction nucleotides: 9. In germline, CDR1 is SGHTA, CDR2 FQGNSA. The CDR3 consists of 18 residues. CDR3 sequence reads: CASSLARSRGLMNTEAFF. DNA for the CDR3: TGTGCCAGCAGCTTAGCTAGGTCCAGGGGGCTTATGAACACTGAAGCTTTCTTT.

The sample holds a few counts of this clone. As DNA, the CDR3 is TGTGCCAGCAGTCGCCCCGGCTATGGCTACACCTTC. It encodes CASSRPGYGYTF. The chain uses TRBV12-3 or TRBV12-4 and TRBJ1-2; no definite D call. Between the trimmed V and J ends, which lost 5 bases and 4 bases, there was a span of 8 bases. This CDR3 is 12 amino acids long.

This chain joins TRBV4-2 and TRBJ1-6; no clear D gene. CDR1 is LGHNA, CDR2 YNFKEQ, per germline. Deletions cut 7 bases from V and 9 bases from J, with 22 bases between. CDR3 length: 16 residues. This CDR3 is CASNESKGSSGSPLHF. The CDR3 region has the DNA TGTGCCAGCAATGAATCGAAAGGGAGTTCGGGTTCACCCCTCCACTTT.

This clone has just one count. The chain couples TRBV2 to TRBJ1-3; TRBD1 might be the D (6 bases). Deletions cut 3 bases from V and 7 bases from J, with 16 bases between. The germline V gene has CDR1 SNHLY and CDR2 FYNNEI. The CDR3 spans 15 residues. DNA for the CDR3: TGTGCCAGCAGTGAGGGACATACTTTTCGGAACACCATATATTTT. Translation gives CASSEGHTFRNTIYF.

This sequence joins TRBV5-1 and TRBJ2-1; 10 bases are a match to TRBD2. The J segment lost 9 bases and the V segment lost 3 bases, leaving 3 bases of the junction unmatched. Looked up from germline, CDR1 is SGHRS and CDR2 is YFSETQ. The CDR3 has 13 amino acids. CDR3 in DNA: TGCGCCAGCAGCTGGGGACTAGCGATTGAGCAGTTCTTC. This translates into CASSWGLAIEQFF.

The CDR3 sequence is CASSPGGRGNTGELFF. The DNA of the CDR3 is TGTGCCAGCAGCCCGGGGGGCAGGGGGAACACCGGGGAGCTGTTTTTT. V gene TRBV7-2 combines with J gene TRBJ2-2; possible D gene TRBD2, 7 bases. Germline values: CDR1 SGHTA, CDR2 FQGNSA. This CDR3 region has 16 residues. V lost 5 bases to trimming and J lost 1 base, with 14 bases between them.

The chain employs TRBV30 and TRBJ2-7, with 7 nucleotides matching TRBD1. CDR3 size: 14 residues. J gave up 0 bases and V 6 bases, and 8 bases lay outside the gene matches. Germline loops: CDR1 GTSNPN, CDR2 SVGIG (reference sequence). This chain's CDR3 is CACTGASFSYEQYF. CDR3 DNA: TGTGCCTGCACAGGGGCCTCCTTCTCCTACGAGCAGTACTTC.